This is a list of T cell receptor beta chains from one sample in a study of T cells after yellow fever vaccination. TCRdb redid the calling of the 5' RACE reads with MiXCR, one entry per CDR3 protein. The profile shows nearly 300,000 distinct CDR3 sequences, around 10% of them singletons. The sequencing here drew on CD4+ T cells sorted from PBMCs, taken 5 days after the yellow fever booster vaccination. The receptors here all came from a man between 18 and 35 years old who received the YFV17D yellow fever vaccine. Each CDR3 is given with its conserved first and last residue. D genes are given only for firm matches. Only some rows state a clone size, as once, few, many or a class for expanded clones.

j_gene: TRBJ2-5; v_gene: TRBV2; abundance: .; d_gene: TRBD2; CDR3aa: CASRAGTSIETQYF; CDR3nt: TGTGCCAGCAGGGCCGGGACTAGCATCGAGACCCAGTACTTC
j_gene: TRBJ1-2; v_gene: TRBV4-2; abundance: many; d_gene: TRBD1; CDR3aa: CASSQAGTGPEGYTF; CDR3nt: TGTGCCAGCAGCCAAGCCGGGACAGGGCCTGAGGGCTACACCTTC
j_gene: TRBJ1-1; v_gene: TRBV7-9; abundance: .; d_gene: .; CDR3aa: CASSRRGTEAFF; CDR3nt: TGTGCCAGCAGCCGCCGAGGAACTGAAGCTTTCTTT
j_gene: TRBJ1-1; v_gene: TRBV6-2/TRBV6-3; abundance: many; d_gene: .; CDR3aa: CATKGRIYTEAFF; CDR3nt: TGTGCCACTAAGGGACGGATTTACACTGAAGCTTTCTTT
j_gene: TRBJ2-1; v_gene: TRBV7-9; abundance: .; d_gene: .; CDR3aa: CASSLAPSYNEQFF; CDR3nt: TGTGCCAGCAGCTTAGCGCCCTCCTACAATGAGCAGTTCTTC
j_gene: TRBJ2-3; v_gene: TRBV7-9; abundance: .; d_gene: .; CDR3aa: CASSLSVRGWDTQYF; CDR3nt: TGTGCCAGCAGCTTATCGGTGAGGGGATGGGATACGCAGTATTTT
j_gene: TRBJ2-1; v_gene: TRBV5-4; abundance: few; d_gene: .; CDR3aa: CASSQDYGRYNEQFF; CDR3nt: TGTGCCAGCAGCCAGGACTATGGACGGTACAATGAGCAGTTCTTC
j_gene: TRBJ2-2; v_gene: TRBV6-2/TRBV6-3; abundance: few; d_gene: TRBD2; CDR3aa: CASRDEGLATGELFF; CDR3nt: TGTGCCAGCAGAGATGAGGGACTAGCGACCGGGGAGCTGTTTTTT
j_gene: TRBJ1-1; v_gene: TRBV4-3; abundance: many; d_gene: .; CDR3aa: CASSQDGGGAFF; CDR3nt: TGCGCCAGCAGCCAAGATGGAGGTGGGGCTTTCTTT
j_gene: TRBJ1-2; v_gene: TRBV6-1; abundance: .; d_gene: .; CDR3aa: CASSDRGEGYGYTF; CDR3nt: TGTGCCAGCAGTGATCGTGGGGAGGGGTATGGCTACACCTTC
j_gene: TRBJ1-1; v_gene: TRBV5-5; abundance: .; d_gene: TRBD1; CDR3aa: CASSSPGQGDTEAFF; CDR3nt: TGTGCCAGCAGCTCCCCGGGACAGGGGGACACTGAAGCTTTCTTT
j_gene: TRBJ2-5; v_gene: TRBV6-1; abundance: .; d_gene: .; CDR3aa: CASSVERETQYF; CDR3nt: TGTGCCAGCAGTGTTGAAAGGGAGACCCAGTACTTC
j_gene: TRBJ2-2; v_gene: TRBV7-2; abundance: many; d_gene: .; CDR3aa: CASSFSMGTGELFF; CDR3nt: TGTGCCAGCAGCTTCAGTATGGGCACCGGGGAGCTGTTTTTT
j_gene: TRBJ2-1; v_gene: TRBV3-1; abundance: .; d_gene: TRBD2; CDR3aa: CASSQGYRGGEQFF; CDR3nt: TGTGCCAGCAGCCAAGGCTATCGGGGGGGGGAGCAGTTCTTC
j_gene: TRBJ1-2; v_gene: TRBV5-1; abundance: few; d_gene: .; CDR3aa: CASSSGGGDNYGYTF; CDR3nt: TGCGCCAGCAGCTCGGGGGGCGGCGATAACTATGGCTACACCTTC
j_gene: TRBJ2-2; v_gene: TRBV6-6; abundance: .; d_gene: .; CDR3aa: CASSYTPPSSTGELFF; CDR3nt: TGTGCCAGCAGTTACACCCCTCCAAGTAGCACCGGGGAGCTGTTTTTT
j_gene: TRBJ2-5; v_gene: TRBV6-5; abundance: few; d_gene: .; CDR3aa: CASSYGRVMAETQYF; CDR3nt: TGTGCCAGCAGTTACGGCAGGGTCATGGCGGAGACCCAGTACTTC
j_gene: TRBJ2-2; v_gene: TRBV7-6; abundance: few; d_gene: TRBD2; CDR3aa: CASSLRTSGEASGELFF; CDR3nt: TGTGCCAGCAGCTTACGCACTAGCGGGGAGGCAAGCGGGGAGCTGTTTTTT
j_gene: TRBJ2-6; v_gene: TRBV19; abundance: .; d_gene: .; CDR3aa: CASTWGAYSGANVLTF; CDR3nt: TGTGCCAGTACGTGGGGAGCCTACTCTGGGGCCAACGTCCTGACTTTC
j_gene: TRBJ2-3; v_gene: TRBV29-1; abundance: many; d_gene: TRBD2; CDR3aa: CSVVGLAGDTQYF; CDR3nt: TGCAGCGTTGTGGGACTAGCGGGAGATACGCAGTATTTT
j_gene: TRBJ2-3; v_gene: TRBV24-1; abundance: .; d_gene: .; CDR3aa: CATSDRQSTDTQYF; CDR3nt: TGTGCCACCAGTGATCGTCAGAGCACAGATACGCAGTATTTT
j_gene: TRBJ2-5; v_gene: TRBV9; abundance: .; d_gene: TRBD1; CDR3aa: CASSAGTAGGETQYF; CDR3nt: TGTGCCAGCAGCGCAGGGACAGCCGGAGGAGAGACCCAGTACTTC
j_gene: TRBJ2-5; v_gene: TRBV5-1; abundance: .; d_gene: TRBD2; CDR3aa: CASRTIAGGPQETQYF; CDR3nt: TGCGCCAGCAGGACAATAGCGGGGGGGCCTCAAGAGACCCAGTACTTC
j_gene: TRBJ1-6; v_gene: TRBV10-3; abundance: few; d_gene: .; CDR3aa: CAIRDRGANSPLHF; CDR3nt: TGTGCCATCAGAGACCGAGGGGCTAATTCACCCCTCCACTTT
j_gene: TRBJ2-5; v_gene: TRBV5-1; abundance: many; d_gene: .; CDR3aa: CASSLWRAGETQYF; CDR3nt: TGCGCCAGCAGCCTGTGGAGGGCTGGAGAGACCCAGTACTTC
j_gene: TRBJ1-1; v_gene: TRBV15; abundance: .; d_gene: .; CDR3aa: CATSITTNTEAFF; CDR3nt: TGTGCCACCAGCATAACAACGAACACTGAAGCTTTCTTT
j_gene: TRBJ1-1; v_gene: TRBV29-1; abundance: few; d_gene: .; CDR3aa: CSARIDSTEAFF; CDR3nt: TGCAGCGCCCGGATCGACAGCACTGAAGCTTTCTTT